This T cell receptor (beta chain) was sequenced in a study of control samples from healthy donors and cancer patients. The data were produced by immunoSEQ multiplex PCR, yet TCRdb's version contains in-frame clones alone and is incomplete. The sample contains a few hundred thousand clones, approximately 90% of which appear only once. Trimming removed 1 base at V and 4 bases at J, with 17 bases between. The CDR3 runs to 16 residues. Germline CDR1 is MNHNS and CDR2 is SASEGT. The source of this sequence is a man aged 40-55 years with head and neck cancer. This rearrangement joins TRBV6-1 to TRBJ2-7, with D perhaps matching TRBD1 or TRBD2 (6 bases each). The material sequenced was PBMCs. The CDR3 DNA reads TGTGCCAGCAGTGAAGGACCGGTGACAGGAGGGTACGAGCAGTACTTC. As protein: CASSEGPVTGGYEQYF.